The rows below give T cell receptor beta chains drawn from one sample of a study of CD8 T cells in ankylosing spondylitis. A single record per CDR3 protein comes from TCRdb applying MiXCR to the 5' RACE reads. The repertoire has some 840,000 distinct CDR3 sequences, about an eighth of them found once; the top ten carry 0.51%. Sequencing was done on a sample of blood, either unsorted or a sorted T cell fraction (not recorded which). These receptor sequences come from a male donor with ankylosing spondylitis. Each CDR3 is given with its conserved first and last residue. D genes are given only for firm matches. Only some rows state a clone size, as once, few, many or a class for expanded clones.

CDR3aa,CDR3nt,abundance,len,d_gene,j_gene,v_gene
CASSLIAAGETQYF,TGCGCCAGCAGCTTGATCGCAGCGGGGGAGACCCAGTACTTC,few,14,TRBD2,TRBJ2-5,TRBV5-1
CASSPITDRGLFAFF,TGTGCCAGCTCACCAATAACGGACAGGGGGCTGTTCGCTTTCTTT,.,15,TRBD1,TRBJ1-1,TRBV18
CASSVDNMNTEAFF,TGCGCCAGCAGCGTCGACAACATGAACACTGAAGCTTTCTTT,few,14,.,TRBJ1-1,TRBV5-1
CASSYDRMNTEAFF,TGTGCCAGCAGTTATGATAGGATGAACACTGAAGCTTTCTTT,few,14,.,TRBJ1-1,TRBV6-2/TRBV6-3
CASSPDRFNTEAFF,TGTGCCAGCAGCCCTGACAGGTTTAACACTGAAGCTTTCTTT,.,14,.,TRBJ1-1,TRBV4-2
CASSLASGPLNTEAFF,TGTGCCAGCAGCTTAGCTTCCGGACCGTTGAACACTGAAGCTTTCTTT,.,16,.,TRBJ1-1,TRBV7-9
CASSSGAGVGEQFF,TGTGCCAGCAGCTCAGGAGCGGGAGTGGGTGAGCAGTTCTTC,few,14,TRBD2,TRBJ2-1,TRBV5-8
CASSPLGQPNTEAFF,TGTGCCAGCAGTCCATTGGGACAGCCGAACACTGAAGCTTTCTTT,.,15,TRBD1,TRBJ1-1,TRBV28
CASSPLTGPSNYGYTF,TGTGCCAGCTCACCATTGACAGGGCCGTCTAACTATGGCTACACCTTC,few,16,TRBD1,TRBJ1-2,TRBV18
CASSPGTSGSAASDEQYF,TGCGCCAGCAGCCCCGGGACTAGCGGGAGTGCCGCTTCAGACGAGCAGTACTTC,few,18,TRBD2,TRBJ2-7,TRBV5-1
CASGEGALSPDTQYF,TGCGCCAGCGGGGAGGGGGCGCTTAGTCCAGATACGCAGTATTTT,.,15,.,TRBJ2-3,TRBV5-1
CASSWKGTATQDTQYF,TGTGCCAGCAGCTGGAAAGGGACAGCGACACAAGATACGCAGTATTTT,.,16,TRBD1,TRBJ2-3,TRBV5-6
CSVSRYRQRQSRQETQYF,TGCAGCGTCTCCCGATACCGCCAAAGACAGAGTAGACAAGAGACCCAGTACTTC,.,18,.,TRBJ2-5,TRBV29-1
CSSSGGSSYNEQFF,TGCAGCTCTAGTGGGGGCAGCTCCTACAATGAGCAGTTCTTC,.,14,.,TRBJ2-1,TRBV20-1
CASSLFWASWGGRELFF,TGTGCCAGCAGTTTATTTTGGGCAAGTTGGGGGGGCAGGGAGCTGTTTTTT,.,17,.,TRBJ2-2,TRBV27
CASSLVTGRETQYF,TGCGCCAGCAGCTTGGTGACAGGGAGAGAGACCCAGTACTTC,.,14,TRBD1,TRBJ2-5,TRBV5-1
CASSLSRAEAFF,TGTGCCAGCAGCCTCAGTAGGGCTGAAGCTTTCTTT,.,12,.,TRBJ1-1,TRBV5-6
CASSPTGYSTEAFF,TGTGCCAGCTCACCGACAGGGTACAGCACTGAAGCTTTCTTT,few,14,TRBD1,TRBJ1-1,TRBV18
CASRGTSGRAVEETQYF,TGTGCCAGCAGGGGGACTAGCGGGAGGGCCGTGGAAGAGACCCAGTACTTC,.,17,TRBD2,TRBJ2-5,TRBV28
CASSFSGVMNTEAFF,TGTGCCAGCAGTTTTTCAGGGGTCATGAACACTGAAGCTTTCTTT,.,15,.,TRBJ1-1,TRBV12-3/TRBV12-4
CASSKGTAPSYEQYF,TGTGCCAGCAGCAAAGGGACAGCGCCGTCCTACGAGCAGTACTTC,.,15,TRBD1,TRBJ2-7,TRBV5-6
CASSQRGETQYF,TGTGCCAGCAGCCAGAGGGGGGAGACCCAGTACTTC,many,12,.,TRBJ2-5,TRBV7-9
CSASFGNTIYF,TGCAGTGCTAGTTTCGGAAACACCATATATTTT,.,11,.,TRBJ1-3,TRBV20-1
CSAPGTGAYEQYF,TGCAGTGCTCCCGGGACAGGGGCCTACGAGCAGTACTTC,many,13,TRBD1,TRBJ2-7,TRBV20-1
CASDARGKSSGANVLTF,TGTGCCAGCGACGCCCGAGGGAAAAGCTCTGGGGCCAACGTCCTGACTTTC,few,17,.,TRBJ2-6,TRBV9
CASSIQYGYTF,TGTGCCAGCAGCATTCAATATGGCTACACCTTC,few,11,.,TRBJ1-2,TRBV28
CASTPGGPRANVLTF,TGTGCCAGCACGCCGGGAGGGCCCCGAGCCAACGTCCTGACTTTC,few,15,TRBD2,TRBJ2-6,TRBV7-9
CASSRLGGTDTQYF,TGTGCCAGCAGCCGCCTGGGGGGCACAGATACGCAGTATTTT,few,14,.,TRBJ2-3,TRBV7-9
CASSVALGSDQPQHF,TGTGCCAGCAGCGTAGCTCTGGGGTCGGATCAGCCCCAGCATTTT,few,15,.,TRBJ1-5,TRBV9
CASSLMTALDYGYTF,TGCGCCAGCAGCTTGATGACAGCTCTCGACTATGGCTACACCTTC,.,15,.,TRBJ1-2,TRBV5-1
CASSLYTIRGKVGNTIYF,TGTGCCAGCAGCTTATACACCATCCGGGGGAAAGTCGGAAACACCATATATTTT,few,18,.,TRBJ1-3,TRBV11-2
CASSSRNEQFF,TGTGCCAGCAGTAGTAGAAATGAGCAGTTCTTC,many,11,.,TRBJ2-1,TRBV28
CASTKGLTGNQPQHF,TGTGCCAGCACGAAGGGACTTACCGGAAATCAGCCCCAGCATTTT,.,15,.,TRBJ1-5,TRBV2
CASSSVKLARAKNIQYF,TGTGCCAGCAGTTCGGTGAAATTGGCTAGAGCCAAAAACATTCAGTACTTC,many,17,.,TRBJ2-4,TRBV27
CASSPDLAVYEQYF,TGTGCCAGCAGCCCCGACCTAGCGGTCTACGAGCAGTACTTC,many,14,TRBD2,TRBJ2-7,TRBV7-9
CASGGITYNEQFF,TGTGCTAGTGGTGGCATTACCTACAATGAGCAGTTCTTC,many,13,.,TRBJ2-1,TRBV12-5
CASSLSDQNQPQHF,TGTGCCAGCAGCCTTTCGGACCAGAATCAGCCCCAGCATTTT,few,14,.,TRBJ1-5,TRBV12-3/TRBV12-4
CASSPYRWGAGETQYF,TGTGCCAGCAGCCCCTACCGGTGGGGGGCTGGGGAGACCCAGTACTTC,.,16,.,TRBJ2-5,TRBV4-2
CASSYLIGGNTGELFF,TGTGCCAGCAGTTACCTGATAGGGGGGAACACCGGGGAGCTGTTTTTT,.,16,.,TRBJ2-2,TRBV6-5
CASSLVGVLQFF,TGTGCCAGCAGCCTTGTGGGGGTTTTGCAGTTCTTC,.,12,.,TRBJ2-1,TRBV7-9
CASSRGTGERIVEAFF,TGCGCCAGCAGCAGGGGGACAGGGGAGCGGATTGTTGAAGCTTTCTTT,few,16,TRBD1,TRBJ1-1,TRBV5-1
CATSRAGPNQPQHF,TGTGCCACCAGCAGAGCAGGTCCCAATCAGCCCCAGCATTTT,many,14,.,TRBJ1-5,TRBV15
CSAPGLLWEQYF,TGCAGTGCTCCCGGGCTGCTCTGGGAGCAGTACTTC,.,12,.,TRBJ2-7,TRBV20-1
CASSPSWGLAGPYF,TGTGCCAGCAGTCCGAGTTGGGGACTAGCGGGCCCGTATTTT,few,14,TRBD2,TRBJ2-3,TRBV2
CSGDSGGNTDTQYF,TGCAGTGGGGATAGCGGAGGGAACACAGATACGCAGTATTTT,many,14,.,TRBJ2-3,TRBV20-1
CSARAGPRGEKLFF,TGCAGTGCTAGAGCAGGCCCACGAGGTGAAAAACTGTTTTTT,many,14,.,TRBJ1-4,TRBV20-1